This record concerns one T cell receptor beta chain sequence. Its target is unknown. The data derive from a study of chemoradiotherapy in HPV16-positive cancers. General study points: During treatment, candidate HPV-specific clones and E7-related motifs expanded in tumor. For HPV16-positive patients, expanding HPV-responsive T cells associated with longer recurrence-free survival.

TCRdb's copy holds only in-frame clones and misses some; the assay was immunoSEQ multiplex PCR. The data show about 21,000 clones, around 87% seen once. Germline V lookup: CDR1 SGHTA, CDR2 FQGTGA. The V segment lost 3 bases and the J segment 3 bases; nucleotides outside the gene matches: 7. There are 16 residues in the CDR3. The origin of this receptor is a human donor with HPV-associated anogenital cancer. V gene TRBV7-3 combines with J gene TRBJ2-1; 8 positions agree with TRBD1. Sequences were derived from blood, sampled from a patient who underwent chemoradiotherapy. The chain's CDR3 is CASSFVSGQGYNEQFF. DNA for the CDR3: TGTGCCAGCAGCTTCGTATCTGGACAGGGCTACAATGAGCAGTTCTTC.